These T cell receptor beta chains were read from a single sample in a study of blood T cell repertoires in COVID-19. Profiled with immunoSEQ multiplex PCR; TCRdb holds only in-frame clones, not every one. Counted here are 150,000 to 190,000 clones, approximately 80% occurring once; the ten biggest clones make up about 0.58%. The material sequenced was peripheral blood. These receptors were collected from a man aged 60 to 75 with acute or convalescent COVID-19. Both conserved end residues are part of each CDR3. The D gene is left open where the match is weak. Clone size appears in some rows only: once, few, many, or a class for an expanded clone.

v_gene: TRBV6-5; abundance: -; d_gene: -; j_gene: TRBJ1-4; CDR3aa: CASSYSTGEKLFF; CDR3nt: TGTGCCAGCAGTTACTCCACCGGTGAAAAACTGTTTTTT
v_gene: TRBV11-3; abundance: -; d_gene: -; j_gene: TRBJ2-7; CDR3aa: CASSLGGSNYEQYF; CDR3nt: TGTGCCAGCAGCCTCGGGGGATCGAATTACGAGCAGTACTTC
v_gene: TRBV10-3; abundance: -; d_gene: TRBD2; j_gene: TRBJ2-1; CDR3aa: CAISESGTSRDEQFF; CDR3nt: TGTGCCATCAGTGAGTCCGGGACTAGTCGGGATGAGCAGTTCTTC
v_gene: TRBV18; abundance: -; d_gene: TRBD2; j_gene: TRBJ2-5; CDR3aa: CASSPLPGLAGETQYF; CDR3nt: TGTGCCAGCTCACCCCTACCGGGACTAGCTGGAGAGACCCAGTACTTC
v_gene: TRBV6-2/TRBV6-3; abundance: -; d_gene: -; j_gene: TRBJ1-1; CDR3aa: CASSYTSGALVAEAFF; CDR3nt: TGTGCCAGCAGTTACACTTCTGGGGCACTGGTCGCTGAAGCTTTCTTT
v_gene: TRBV6-5; abundance: -; d_gene: TRBD1; j_gene: TRBJ1-1; CDR3aa: CASSYSTGAMNTEAFF; CDR3nt: TGTGCCAGCAGTTACTCGACAGGGGCTATGAACACTGAAGCTTTCTTT
v_gene: TRBV2; abundance: -; d_gene: -; j_gene: TRBJ1-5; CDR3aa: CASSEARQPSPKPQHF; CDR3nt: TGTGCCAGCAGTGAAGCCCGACAGCCTTCACCGAAGCCCCAGCATTTT
v_gene: TRBV6-5; abundance: -; d_gene: -; j_gene: TRBJ1-3; CDR3aa: CASSPRQSSGNTIYF; CDR3nt: TGTGCCAGCAGCCCAAGACAGAGCTCTGGAAACACCATATATTTT
v_gene: TRBV9; abundance: -; d_gene: -; j_gene: TRBJ1-1; CDR3aa: CASSVTGSTEAFF; CDR3nt: TGTGCCAGCAGCGTAACGGGGAGCACTGAAGCTTTCTTT
v_gene: TRBV7-9; abundance: -; d_gene: -; j_gene: TRBJ2-1; CDR3aa: CASSLVAGGHEQFF; CDR3nt: TGTGCCAGCAGCTTAGTGGCAGGGGGGCATGAGCAGTTCTTC
v_gene: TRBV18; abundance: -; d_gene: -; j_gene: TRBJ1-3; CDR3aa: CASSPEISSGNTIYF; CDR3nt: TGTGCCAGCTCACCGGAGATTAGCTCTGGAAACACCATATATTTT
v_gene: TRBV7-2; abundance: -; d_gene: TRBD1; j_gene: TRBJ2-5; CDR3aa: CASSLSTGQETQYF; CDR3nt: TGTGCCAGCAGCTTATCGACAGGGCAAGAGACCCAGTACTTC
v_gene: TRBV7-2; abundance: -; d_gene: TRBD1; j_gene: TRBJ2-3; CDR3aa: CASSFGQGTDTQYF; CDR3nt: TGTGCCAGCAGCTTTGGACAGGGGACAGATACGCAGTATTTT
v_gene: TRBV28; abundance: few; d_gene: TRBD1; j_gene: TRBJ1-5; CDR3aa: CASRDGQGSNQPQHF; CDR3nt: TGTGCCAGCAGGGACGGACAGGGGAGCAATCAGCCCCAGCATTTT
v_gene: TRBV7-7; abundance: -; d_gene: TRBD2; j_gene: TRBJ2-2; CDR3aa: CASGTSGGSNTGELFF; CDR3nt: TGTGCTAGCGGGACTAGCGGGGGTTCGAACACCGGGGAGCTGTTTTTT
v_gene: TRBV5-6; abundance: -; d_gene: TRBD2; j_gene: TRBJ2-3; CDR3aa: CASSLAGTKDTQYF; CDR3nt: TGTGCCAGCAGCTTAGCGGGGACCAAGGATACGCAGTATTTT
v_gene: TRBV3-1/TRBV3-2; abundance: -; d_gene: -; j_gene: TRBJ1-1; CDR3aa: CASSRPDRNTEAFF; CDR3nt: TGTGCCAGCAGCCGCCCAGACAGGAACACTGAAGCTTTCTTT
v_gene: TRBV28; abundance: -; d_gene: -; j_gene: TRBJ1-2; CDR3aa: CASAFMGGAAYGYTF; CDR3nt: TGTGCCAGCGCCTTTATGGGGGGGGCAGCCTATGGCTACACCTTC
v_gene: TRBV20-1; abundance: few; d_gene: -; j_gene: TRBJ2-7; CDR3aa: CSASNPGGSYEQYF; CDR3nt: TGCAGTGCTAGTAATCCCGGGGGATCCTACGAGCAGTACTTC
v_gene: TRBV5-1; abundance: -; d_gene: TRBD1; j_gene: TRBJ2-3; CDR3aa: CASSRALDRSSDTQYF; CDR3nt: TGCGCCAGCAGCAGGGCGCTGGACAGGTCCTCAGATACGCAGTATTTT
v_gene: TRBV7-2; abundance: -; d_gene: -; j_gene: TRBJ2-1; CDR3aa: CASCFGSSSYNEQFF; CDR3nt: TGTGCCAGCTGCTTCGGGTCTAGCTCCTACAATGAGCAGTTCTTC
v_gene: TRBV5-6; abundance: -; d_gene: TRBD2; j_gene: TRBJ2-1; CDR3aa: CASSWVRTRRSNEQFF; CDR3nt: TGTGCCAGCAGCTGGGTCCGGACTAGAAGGAGCAATGAGCAGTTCTTC
v_gene: TRBV4-3; abundance: -; d_gene: -; j_gene: TRBJ2-5; CDR3aa: CASSQVGAVQETQYF; CDR3nt: TGCGCCAGCAGCCAAGTTGGAGCGGTCCAAGAGACCCAGTACTTC
v_gene: TRBV23-1; abundance: -; d_gene: -; j_gene: TRBJ1-2; CDR3aa: CASSRNYGYTF; CDR3nt: TGCGCCAGCAGCCGGAACTATGGCTACACCTTC
v_gene: TRBV9; abundance: -; d_gene: TRBD1; j_gene: TRBJ2-5; CDR3aa: CASSPRGGQGGLETQYF; CDR3nt: TGTGCCAGCAGCCCCCGGGGAGGACAGGGTGGTTTAGAGACCCAGTACTTC
v_gene: TRBV24-1; abundance: -; d_gene: -; j_gene: TRBJ1-6; CDR3aa: CATSEEEILPLHF; CDR3nt: TGTGCCACCAGTGAGGAGGAGATATTACCCCTCCACTTT
v_gene: TRBV27; abundance: few; d_gene: -; j_gene: TRBJ1-6; CDR3aa: CASSITGNSPLHF; CDR3nt: TGTGCCAGCAGCATAACAGGGAATTCACCCCTCCACTTT
v_gene: TRBV7-7; abundance: -; d_gene: -; j_gene: TRBJ2-1; CDR3aa: CASSPDSLGEQFF; CDR3nt: TGTGCCAGCAGCCCAGACAGCTTAGGTGAGCAGTTCTTC
v_gene: TRBV29-1; abundance: -; d_gene: TRBD1; j_gene: TRBJ1-2; CDR3aa: CSVGTGPNYGYTF; CDR3nt: TGCAGCGTCGGGACAGGGCCCAACTATGGCTACACCTTC
v_gene: TRBV6-4; abundance: -; d_gene: -; j_gene: TRBJ2-7; CDR3aa: CASSDSPGKAPFSSYEQYF; CDR3nt: TGTGCCAGCAGTGACTCACCAGGGAAAGCTCCCTTCAGCTCCTACGAGCAGTACTTC
v_gene: TRBV19; abundance: -; d_gene: TRBD1; j_gene: TRBJ1-6; CDR3aa: CASSPLQGAASNSPLHF; CDR3nt: TGTGCCAGTAGTCCTCTCCAGGGGGCTGCCTCTAATTCACCCCTCCACTTT
v_gene: TRBV4-3; abundance: once; d_gene: TRBD2; j_gene: TRBJ2-7; CDR3aa: CASSQGLGLAGVREQYF; CDR3nt: TGCGCCAGCAGCCAAGGCTTGGGACTAGCGGGAGTCCGCGAGCAGTACTTC
v_gene: TRBV5-5; abundance: -; d_gene: TRBD2; j_gene: TRBJ2-3; CDR3aa: CASSPTSGTDTQYF; CDR3nt: TGTGCCAGCAGCCCAACTAGCGGCACAGATACGCAGTATTTT
v_gene: TRBV7-2; abundance: -; d_gene: TRBD1; j_gene: TRBJ1-5; CDR3aa: CASSTQGLGNQPQHF; CDR3nt: TGTGCCAGCAGCACACAGGGGTTGGGCAATCAGCCCCAGCATTTT
v_gene: TRBV19; abundance: -; d_gene: TRBD1; j_gene: TRBJ1-5; CDR3aa: CASSLAGDRVNQPQHF; CDR3nt: TGTGCCAGTAGTTTGGCGGGGGACAGGGTGAATCAGCCCCAGCATTTT
v_gene: TRBV7-9; abundance: -; d_gene: -; j_gene: TRBJ2-3; CDR3aa: CASSLSSRRDTQYF; CDR3nt: TGTGCCAGCAGCTTATCAAGCAGGCGAGATACGCAGTATTTT
v_gene: TRBV9; abundance: -; d_gene: TRBD2; j_gene: TRBJ2-1; CDR3aa: CASSSAGTTYYNEQFF; CDR3nt: TGTGCCAGCAGCTCAGCGGGGACTACTTACTACAATGAGCAGTTCTTC
v_gene: TRBV19; abundance: -; d_gene: TRBD1; j_gene: TRBJ2-4; CDR3aa: CASSIPRGRRNIQYF; CDR3nt: TGTGCCAGTAGTATCCCCAGGGGGAGAAGAAACATTCAGTACTTC
v_gene: TRBV9; abundance: -; d_gene: -; j_gene: TRBJ2-3; CDR3aa: CASSVGTSTDTQYF; CDR3nt: TGTGCCAGCAGCGTAGGGACTAGCACAGATACGCAGTATTTT
v_gene: TRBV7-2; abundance: -; d_gene: TRBD2; j_gene: TRBJ2-3; CDR3aa: CASSPIKGLAGTDTQYF; CDR3nt: TGTGCCAGCAGCCCAATTAAGGGACTAGCGGGAACAGATACGCAGTATTTT
v_gene: TRBV6-2/TRBV6-3; abundance: -; d_gene: -; j_gene: TRBJ1-2; CDR3aa: CASSLTSPNYGYTF; CDR3nt: TGTGCCAGCAGTCTTACTAGCCCTAACTATGGCTACACCTTC
v_gene: TRBV19; abundance: -; d_gene: TRBD2; j_gene: TRBJ2-1; CDR3aa: CASSISGGSIRDEQFF; CDR3nt: TGTGCCAGTAGTATCTCAGGCGGGAGCATACGCGATGAGCAGTTCTTC
v_gene: TRBV12-3/TRBV12-4; abundance: -; d_gene: -; j_gene: TRBJ1-2; CDR3aa: CASSGGQSYGYTF; CDR3nt: TGTGCCAGCAGCGGCGGACAGTCCTATGGCTACACCTTC
v_gene: TRBV30; abundance: once; d_gene: -; j_gene: TRBJ1-3; CDR3aa: CAWSLGTTGNTIYF; CDR3nt: TGTGCCTGGAGTCTGGGGACAACTGGAAACACCATATATTTT
v_gene: TRBV20-1; abundance: -; d_gene: -; j_gene: TRBJ2-7; CDR3aa: CSAIDGLSAYEQYF; CDR3nt: TGCAGTGCTATTGATGGACTCTCGGCCTACGAGCAGTACTTC
v_gene: TRBV5-4; abundance: few; d_gene: -; j_gene: TRBJ2-1; CDR3aa: CASSLVGDEQFF; CDR3nt: TGTGCCAGCAGCTTGGTGGGAGATGAGCAGTTCTTC
v_gene: TRBV7-2; abundance: -; d_gene: -; j_gene: TRBJ1-6; CDR3aa: CASSLGQGSSPLHF; CDR3nt: TGTGCCAGCAGCTTAGGGCAGGGCTCCTCACCCCTCCACTTT
v_gene: TRBV25-1; abundance: -; d_gene: -; j_gene: TRBJ1-2; CDR3aa: CASSEGSASYYGYTF; CDR3nt: TGTGCCAGCAGTGAAGGTAGTGCCTCCTACTATGGCTACACCTTC
v_gene: TRBV24-1; abundance: -; d_gene: -; j_gene: TRBJ2-5; CDR3aa: CATSDRALSGAKETQYF; CDR3nt: TGTGCCACCAGTGACCGCGCCCTTAGCGGAGCTAAAGAGACCCAGTACTTC
v_gene: TRBV7-3; abundance: once; d_gene: TRBD1; j_gene: TRBJ2-1; CDR3aa: CASSRDRGYNEQFF; CDR3nt: TGTGCCAGCAGCCGGGACAGGGGGTACAATGAGCAGTTCTTC